This TCR beta chain was profiled in a study of vaccination effects on CD4 cells after COVID-19. A word on this clone: Its antigen is not known.

After expansion with viral peptide pools in the ViraFEST assay, antigen-specific CD4+ T cells were sequenced. Having been cultured for less than 12 days, the cells underwent CD4+ T cell isolation. Absence of prior SARS-CoV-2 infection characterized the vaccine recipients, who showed negative nucleocapsid antibodies. Cultures had half their medium replaced with IL-2 medium on days 3 and 7. Points from the study as a whole: The study had few convalescent patients and no early post-infection timepoints.

Germline V lookup: CDR1 SGHKS, CDR2 YYEKEE (reference sequence). J was trimmed by 8 bases and V by 6 bases; bases with no gene match: 19. The CDR3 spans 16 residues. The assay was immunoSEQ multiplex PCR, and TCRdb's table has in-frame clones only and misses some. The sample has under 30,000 clones; 73% are singletons. Sequenced material: CD4+ T cells from PBMCs cultured with HCoV-NL63 spike peptides, taken before COVID-19 vaccination. The chain carries TRBV5-5 and TRBJ1-2; 7 bases agree with TRBD1. This clonotype originated in a human donor who received a COVID-19 vaccine. The CDR3 loop reads CASKELFGTARGGYTF. The CDR3 coding sequence is TGTGCCAGCAAAGAACTTTTTGGGACAGCTCGGGGAGGCTACACCTTC.